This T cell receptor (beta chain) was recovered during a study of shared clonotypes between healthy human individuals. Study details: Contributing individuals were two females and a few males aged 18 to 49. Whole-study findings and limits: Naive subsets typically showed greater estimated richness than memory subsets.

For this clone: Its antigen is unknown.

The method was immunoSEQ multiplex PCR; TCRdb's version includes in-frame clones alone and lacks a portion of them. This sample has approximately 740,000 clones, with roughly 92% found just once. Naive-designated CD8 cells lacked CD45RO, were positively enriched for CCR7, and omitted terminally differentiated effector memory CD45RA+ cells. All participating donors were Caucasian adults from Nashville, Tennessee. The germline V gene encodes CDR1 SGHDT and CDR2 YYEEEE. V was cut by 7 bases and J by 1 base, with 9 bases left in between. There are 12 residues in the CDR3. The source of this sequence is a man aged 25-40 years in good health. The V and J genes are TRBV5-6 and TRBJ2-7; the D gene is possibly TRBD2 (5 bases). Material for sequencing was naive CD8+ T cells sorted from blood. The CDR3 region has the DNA TGTGCCAGCGGCCGCGGGTCCTACGAGCAGTACTTC. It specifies CASGRGSYEQYF.